The entry below describes one T cell receptor beta chain. The study recruited people aged roughly 18 to 100 years across roughly 25 US areas. This CDR3 has 13 amino acids. CDR1 is MNHEY and CDR2 is SVGAGI in the germline V gene. V was cut by 6 bases and J by 6 bases, with 14 bases left in between. Data came from immunoSEQ multiplex PCR; TCRdb stores just in-frame clones and leaves some out. The profile shows fewer than 250,000 clones, over 80% of them singletons. The sample belongs to a study of blood T cell repertoires in COVID-19. The genes are TRBV6-5 and TRBJ1-2; unclear D gene. Sequenced input: PBMCs or T cells enriched from blood (not recorded which). This TCR came from a woman younger than 45 who had been exposed to COVID-19. The CDR3 coding sequence is TGTGCCAGCAGCCGATCAGTGATCCATGGCTACACCTTC. It encodes CASSRSVIHGYTF.